What follows are 17 T cell receptor beta chains derived from one specimen sequenced in a study of T cell repertoires in cytomegalovirus infection. Their antigens are not known. TCRdb redid the calling of the reads with MiXCR, one entry per CDR3 protein. The table has fewer than 850,000 distinct CDR3 sequences, around 29% seen once; the top ten hold around 13%. The starting material was cultured CD8+ T cells from PBMCs, obtained from culture after CMV antigen stimulation. These receptors were obtained from a human donor in good health (CMV status not recorded). Some clones in this sample may be carry-over from other donors' samples.

This clonotype was detected a few times. This chain connects TRBV6-1 to TRBJ2-1, with 11 bases identical to TRBD1. The CDR3 contains 17 residues. Unmatched junction bases numbered 9, after V lost 3 bases and J lost 5 bases. Looked up from germline, CDR1 is MNHNS and CDR2 is SASEGT. The CDR3 here is CASSDYIGQGAHNEQFF. The CDR3 nucleotides read TGTGCCAGCAGTGATTACATAGGACAGGGGGCCCACAATGAGCAGTTCTTC.

This clonotype has only a few counts. One end of the junction fails to match germline, which may point to a read error. V is TRBV7-3 and J is TRBJ2-5; tentatively, D is TRBD1 (6 bases). The germline gives CDR1 SGHTA, CDR2 FQGTGA. This CDR3 has 17 amino acids. CDR3 DNA: TGTGCCAGCAGCCTAACAGGGCCCCAAGTTGTCCAAGAGACCCAGTACTTC. Protein product: CASSLTGPQVVQETQYF.

This clonotype has ten or more counts. The CDR3 DNA reads as TGTGCCAGCAGCTCTCTACAGGGGGGTTTGGAGACCCAGTACTTC. Translating it yields CASSSLQGGLETQYF. This chain links TRBV7-8 with TRBJ2-5, with TRBD1 identical over 8 bases. J gave up 5 bases and V 4 bases, and 9 bases lay outside the gene matches. The CDR3 covers 15 residues. Per the germline V gene, CDR1 is SGHVS and CDR2 is FQNEAQ.

V usage is TRBV28 and J usage is TRBJ2-2, with TRBD2 matching over 10 bases. Trimming removed 4 bases from V and 2 bases from J; junction bases left unmatched: 10. The V gene's germline CDR1 is MDHEN and CDR2 SYDVKM. The CDR3 consists of 18 residues. In DNA form, the CDR3 reads TGTGCCAGCAGTTGGGGGTGGCTAGCGGGGGTTAACACCGGGGAGCTGTTTTTT. It yields the protein CASSWGWLAGVNTGELFF.

This clonotype has only a few counts. The rearrangement joins TRBV27 to TRBJ1-2; TRBD1 agrees at 9 bases. Germline assignment: CDR1 MNHEY and CDR2 SMNVEV (reference sequence). This CDR3 region has 15 residues. V dropped 5 bases and J dropped 5; count of bases not matched to a gene: 9. CDR3 loop: CASSRRGQGHYGYTF. The CDR3 DNA reads as TGTGCCAGCAGTCGGCGGGGACAGGGTCATTATGGCTACACCTTC.

This clonotype was seen repeatedly, ten times or more. The chain is built from TRBV11-2 and TRBJ2-7; 8 bases are shared with TRBD1. Trimming removed 5 bases from V and 4 bases from J; junction bases left unmatched: 4. This CDR3 has 13 residues. In germline, CDR1 is SGHAT, CDR2 FQNNGV. The CDR3 DNA reads as TGTGCCAGCAGCCGGACAGGGTCATACGAGCAGTACGTC. Its protein product is CASSRTGSYEQYV.

This clonotype has a handful of counts. The chain uses TRBV6-5 and TRBJ2-7; maybe TRBD1 (6 bases). V was cut by 6 bases and J by 0 bases, with 15 bases left in between. Germline V gives CDR1 MNHEY, CDR2 SVGAGI. The length of the CDR3 is 15 residues. This CDR3 is CASSRGGVSSYEQYF. The CDR3 DNA sequence: TGTGCCAGCAGCCGAGGGGGAGTGAGCTCCTACGAGCAGTACTTC.

This clonotype has a count of ten or more. The CDR3 DNA sequence: TGTGCCAGCAGCTTAGTTGCTGATACGCAGTATTTT. It is translated as CASSLVADTQYF. The chain couples TRBV7-6 to TRBJ2-3, with no clear D. This CDR3 spans 12 amino acids. Trimming took off 1 base at V and 6 bases at J, with 5 bases between the two ends. Germline V CDR1 and CDR2: SGHVS, FNYEAQ.

V usage is TRBV6-1 and J usage is TRBJ1-6; 8 positions match TRBD1. V dropped 4 bases and J dropped 10; count of bases not matched to a gene: 15. Germline V gene data show CDR1 as MNHNS and CDR2 as SASEGT. This CDR3 is built from 17 residues. The chain's CDR3 is CASSVPRTGNGLSPLHF. The DNA of the CDR3 is TGTGCCAGCAGTGTACCTCGGACAGGGAATGGTTTGTCACCCCTCCACTTT.

The J gene is TRBJ2-3, the V gene TRBV5-8; 7 bases line up with TRBD2. V lost 4 bases, J lost 0 bases, and 14 bases stayed unmatched. Germline V gives CDR1 SGHTS, CDR2 YDEGEE. This CDR3 comprises 18 residues. The CDR3 DNA reads as TGTGCCAGCAGCCCACTGACTAGCCGGAGATTTAGCACAGATACGCAGTATTTT. This translates into CASSPLTSRRFSTDTQYF.

The gene calls are TRBV12-5 and TRBJ2-7, with D unclear. Trimming took off 6 bases at V and 1 base at J, with 7 bases between the two ends. There are 12 residues in the CDR3. Germline-derived CDR1 and CDR2 are LGHNT and FRNRAP. This CDR3 reads CASGATSYEQYF. In DNA, the CDR3 is TGTGCTAGTGGCGCGACATCCTACGAGCAGTACTTC.

The rearrangement joins TRBV6-6 to TRBJ2-7; D not certain. This CDR3 has 13 amino acids. Germline assignment: CDR1 MNHNY and CDR2 SVGAGI (reference sequence). Trimming took 6 bases from V and 4 from J, leaving 13 bases between them. The CDR3 DNA reads as TGTGCCAGCAGCGGAAAGTTCAGTTACGAGCAGTACTTC. Translation: CASSGKFSYEQYF.

This clonotype was seen a handful of times. The chain recombines TRBV6-1 with TRBJ1-5; 8 positions match TRBD1. Germline V gives CDR1 MNHNS, CDR2 SASEGT. There are 15 residues in the CDR3. Unmatched junction bases numbered 9, after V lost 7 bases and J lost 4 bases. The DNA of the CDR3 is TGTGCCAGCATTCCGCAGGGGGCCCTGAATCAGCCCCAGCATTTT. Protein product: CASIPQGALNQPQHF.

The chain has TRBV7-9 and TRBJ1-2; D gene ambiguous. The V end lost 7 bases, the J end lost 0 bases, and 21 bases lay between the germline ends. CDR1 is SEHNR and CDR2 is FQNEAQ in the germline V gene (reference sequence). The CDR3 is 17 amino acids. For the CDR3, the DNA is TGTGCCAGCATGGGCGCTGAGGGCGGTGAGACTAACTATGGCTACACCTTC. It yields the protein CASMGAEGGETNYGYTF.

This sequence joins TRBV7-6 and TRBJ2-7, with D hard to call. Germline V gene lookup returns CDR1 SGHVS and CDR2 FNYEAQ. This CDR3 comprises 13 residues. The germline V and J ends were trimmed by 0 bases and 2 bases, with 5 bases remaining between them. CDR3 coding DNA: TGTGCCAGCAGCTTAGCGGCACCCTACGAGCAGTACTTC. Residues: CASSLAAPYEQYF.

This chain links TRBV7-4 with TRBJ1-1; D remains unclear. In germline, CDR1 is SGHVT, CDR2 SQSDAQ. The ends were cut back, 1 base at V and 11 bases at J, with 23 bases in the middle. This CDR3 region has 16 residues. CDR3 sequence: CASSLVSDREDLSAFF. The CDR3 DNA follows: TGTGCCAGCAGCTTAGTTTCCGATCGGGAGGACTTAAGTGCTTTCTTT.

The V gene is TRBV6-5, the J gene TRBJ2-1; TRBD1 is a possible D gene (6 bases). Germline V gene lookup returns CDR1 MNHEY and CDR2 SVGAGI. The V and J ends lost 5 bases and 3 bases respectively, with 11 bases between them. This CDR3 region has 14 residues. CDR3 DNA: TGTGCCAGCAGTCCCGGGACACGCTACAATGAGCAGTTCTTC. It specifies CASSPGTRYNEQFF.